The 21 T cell receptor beta chains presented below share a single source sample, sequenced in a study of OX40 agonist ivuxolimab in advanced cancers. Profiled with immunoSEQ multiplex PCR; TCRdb holds only in-frame clones, not every one. The data hold 71,000 or so clones, with roughly 81% observed a single time. Here the sequenced sample was CD4+ or CD8+ T cells sorted from blood, taken in a trial of the OX40 agonist ivuxolimab. The receptors derive from an adult with an advanced solid tumor such as melanoma, head and neck, liver or kidney cancer.

The V gene is TRBV7-9, the J gene TRBJ1-6, with 8 positions matching TRBD1. The V segment lost 5 bases and the J segment 6 bases; nucleotides outside the gene matches: 0. The CDR3 runs to 13 residues. CDR1 and CDR2 (germline): SEHNR, FQNEAQ (reference sequence). CDR3: CASSGQGNSPLHF. CDR3 bases: TGTGCCAGCAGCGGACAGGGTAATTCACCCCTCCACTTT.

The V call is TRBV6-6, the J call TRBJ1-3; the D gene is possibly TRBD1 (6 bases). Trimming removed 6 bases from V and 6 bases from J, with 9 bases in between. From germline, CDR1 is MNHNY and CDR2 SVGAGI (reference sequence). The CDR3 length is 12 residues. The CDR3 DNA reads TGTGCCAGCAGGGGGGCCGCAAACACCATATATTTT. Protein sequence: CASRGAANTIYF.

The chain combines TRBV5-1 with TRBJ2-1; D unresolved. This CDR3 is built from 15 residues. The germline V gene has CDR1 SGHRS and CDR2 YFSETQ. Trimming stripped 0 bases from V and 4 bases from J, with 11 bases between. The CDR3 DNA reads as TGCGCCAGCAGCTTGGAGCTTAGTGTATACAATGAGCAGTTCTTC. The encoded protein is CASSLELSVYNEQFF.

The CDR3 coding sequence is TGTGCCAGCGCCAGAGGGATCGGGGGCTACGAGCAGTACTTC. Protein: CASARGIGGYEQYF. J is TRBJ2-7 and V is TRBV7-2; a possible D gene is TRBD2 (6 bases). The length of the CDR3 is 14 residues. V lost 8 bases and J lost 3, with 17 bases in between. The germline V gene encodes CDR1 SGHTA and CDR2 FQGNSA.

V gene TRBV29-1 combines with J gene TRBJ2-7, with D possibly TRBD1 on 7 matching bases. Germline CDR1 is SQVTM and CDR2 is ANQGSEA. The CDR3 sequence is 15 residues long. Trimming took off 3 bases at V and 2 bases at J, with 17 bases between the two ends. The CDR3 DNA sequence: TGCAGCGTTGATATGAAGGGCAGGGGGGCCTACGAGCAGTACTTC. This encodes CSVDMKGRGAYEQYF.

This clone was seen more than once but under ten times. The chain recombines TRBV5-4 with TRBJ2-3; 7 bases match TRBD1. The V and J ends lost 0 bases and 6 bases, in that order; junction bases with no gene match: 4. This CDR3 is 14 amino acids long. Germline CDR1 and CDR2: SGHNT and YYREEE (reference sequence). In nucleotides, the CDR3 is TGTGCCAGCAGCTTGGAACAGGGGTCCGATACGCAGTATTTT. Protein: CASSLEQGSDTQYF.

V gene TRBV7-9 combines with J gene TRBJ1-5; tentative D call: TRBD1 (6 bases). Germline CDR1 SEHNR, CDR2 FQNEAQ (reference sequence). The CDR3 length is 16 residues. Between the trimmed V and J ends, which lost 4 bases and 1 base, there was a span of 14 bases. CDR3: CASSSYTGLSNQPQHF. In DNA form, the CDR3 reads TGTGCCAGCAGCTCTTATACAGGGTTGAGCAATCAGCCCCAGCATTTT. Full variable domain (rest looked up from reference TRBV7-9 and TRBJ1-5): DTGVSQNPRHKITKRGQNVTFRCDPISEHNRLYWYRQTLGQGPEFLTYFQNEAQLEKSRLLSDRFSAERPKGSFSTLEIQRTEQGDSAMYLCASSSYTGLSNQPQHFGDGTRLSIL.

J is TRBJ1-4 and V is TRBV6-5; D is perhaps TRBD1 (5 bases). The V end was cut by 6 bases, the J end by 2 bases, with 10 bases between. Looked up from germline, CDR1 is MNHEY and CDR2 is SVGAGI. The CDR3 sequence is 14 residues long. The CDR3 loop reads CASRPGRTNEKLFF. The CDR3 coding sequence is TGTGCCAGCAGACCAGGGAGGACTAATGAAAAACTGTTTTTT.

The rearrangement links TRBV6-1 to TRBJ1-2, with 10 bases fitting TRBD1. Losses at the gene ends were 1 base for V and 5 bases for J; bases not matched to a gene: 4. Germline values: CDR1 MNHNS, CDR2 SASEGT. The CDR3 extends over 15 amino acids. The CDR3 nucleotides read TGTGCCAGCAGTGAAGACGACAGGGGGCAATATGGCTACACCTTC. This codes for CASSEDDRGQYGYTF.

This clone was counted a single time. V and J are TRBV7-9 and TRBJ2-1, with a weak D call TRBD1 (6 bases). The germline V and J ends were trimmed by 3 bases and 8 bases, with 14 bases remaining between them. The CDR3 has 14 amino acids. Germline CDR1 SEHNR, CDR2 FQNEAQ (reference sequence). The CDR3 bases are TGTGCCAGCAGCTTTAGGCAGGGGAGCTATGAGCAGTTCTTC. Translation: CASSFRQGSYEQFF.

The V call is TRBV6-9, the J call TRBJ2-7; D might be TRBD1 (7 bases). V was shortened by 6 bases and J by 4 bases, with 25 bases between the two germline ends. CDR3 length: 17 residues. Germline loops: CDR1 MNHGY, CDR2 SVAAGI. Here the CDR3 DNA reads TGTGCCAGCAGCCTTAGAGGCTCCCCAGGGGGAGGATACGAGCAGTACTTC. This sequence encodes CASSLRGSPGGGYEQYF.

This clone was found a few times. The chain has TRBV18 and TRBJ1-2, with 8 bases that match TRBD1. This CDR3 is built from 15 residues. The germline V gene encodes CDR1 KGHSH and CDR2 LQKENI. After removal of 4 bases from V and 7 bases from J, the junction contained 11 bases not matched to a gene. The CDR3 reads CASSRDRGEVGGYTF. The CDR3 nucleotides are TGTGCCAGCTCACGCGACAGGGGTGAAGTAGGTGGCTACACCTTC.

The chain couples TRBV11-2 to TRBJ1-2; 7 bases fit TRBD1. The CDR3 loop spans 15 amino acids. V shed 5 bases and J 2 bases; nucleotides not matched to a gene: 8. Germline CDR1 reads SGHAT; CDR2 reads FQNNGV. In DNA form, the CDR3 reads TGTGCCAGCAGCCCTCCGACAGGGCGGAACTATGGCTACACCTTC. Protein sequence: CASSPPTGRNYGYTF.

The chain employs TRBV5-1 and TRBJ1-1, with D maybe TRBD1 (6 bases). Trimming stripped 0 bases from V and 4 bases from J, with 10 bases between. The CDR3 loop spans 14 amino acids. Germline V lookup: CDR1 SGHRS, CDR2 YFSETQ. Here the CDR3 DNA reads TGCGCCAGCAGCTTGGGGACAGAGGGCACTGAAGCTTTCTTT. Its translation is CASSLGTEGTEAFF.

The chain links TRBV18 to TRBJ1-5; D not certain. Between the trimmed V and J ends, which lost 0 bases and 7 bases, there was a span of 16 bases. There are 16 residues in the CDR3. Germline lookup yields CDR1 KGHSH and CDR2 LQKENI. CDR3 loop: CASSPPDSGHVQPQHF. CDR3 nucleotides: TGTGCCAGCTCACCACCGGATAGCGGCCACGTACAGCCCCAGCATTTT.

In this sample, this clone turned up a few times. V and J are TRBV4-3 and TRBJ1-1; D gene uncertain. The CDR3 has 14 residues. Trimming took 1 base from V and 0 from J, leaving 6 bases between them. CDR1 LGHNA and CDR2 YSLEER come from the germline V gene. This CDR3 reads CASSQGTLNTEAFF. The CDR3 DNA is TGCGCCAGCAGCCAAGGGACTCTGAACACTGAAGCTTTCTTT.

This clone was detected a few times. The chain has TRBV6-5 and TRBJ1-2; D remains ambiguous. There are 11 residues in the CDR3. The germline gives CDR1 MNHEY, CDR2 SVGAGI. With 6 bases removed from V and 3 bases from J, the gap between germline ends came to 5 bases. The CDR3 sequence: CASRGYYGYTF. The CDR3 DNA is TGTGCCAGCAGGGGCTACTATGGCTACACCTTC.

The rearrangement joins TRBV19 to TRBJ2-3; 7 nucleotides agree with TRBD1. The J segment lost 5 bases and the V segment lost 3 bases, leaving 8 bases of the junction unmatched. The germline V gene encodes CDR1 LNHDA and CDR2 SQIVND (reference sequence). This CDR3 is built from 15 residues. The DNA for the CDR3 is TGTGCCAGTAGTATCCACACCTACAGGGGAGATACGCAGTATTTT. This encodes CASSIHTYRGDTQYF.

The chain employs TRBV6-5 and TRBJ1-1; perhaps TRBD1 as D (5 bases). The CDR3 runs 14 residues. Germline CDR1 MNHEY, CDR2 SVGAGI. V shed 1 base and J shed 5 bases, with 11 bases lying between them. The CDR3 reads CASSYFRGRTEAFF. The CDR3 nucleotides read TGTGCCAGCAGTTACTTTCGGGGGAGGACTGAAGCTTTCTTT.

J is TRBJ1-1 and V is TRBV7-8; 8 bases fit TRBD1. CDR1 SGHVS and CDR2 FQNEAQ come from the germline V gene. Trimming took 3 bases from V and 13 from J; bases not matched to a gene: 7. This CDR3 has 12 amino acids. This chain's CDR3 is CASSFLDRGHFF. CDR3 coding DNA: TGTGCCAGCAGCTTCTTAGACAGGGGTCATTTCTTT.

The chain links TRBV7-9 to TRBJ1-2; unclear D gene. V lost 2 bases and J 8 bases, leaving 9 bases between the germline ends. Germline V CDR1 and CDR2: SEHNR, FQNEAQ (reference sequence). The CDR3 totals 12 residues. Written as DNA, the CDR3 is TGTGCCAGCAGCTTAATTACATGGGGCTACACCTTC. Translation gives CASSLITWGYTF.